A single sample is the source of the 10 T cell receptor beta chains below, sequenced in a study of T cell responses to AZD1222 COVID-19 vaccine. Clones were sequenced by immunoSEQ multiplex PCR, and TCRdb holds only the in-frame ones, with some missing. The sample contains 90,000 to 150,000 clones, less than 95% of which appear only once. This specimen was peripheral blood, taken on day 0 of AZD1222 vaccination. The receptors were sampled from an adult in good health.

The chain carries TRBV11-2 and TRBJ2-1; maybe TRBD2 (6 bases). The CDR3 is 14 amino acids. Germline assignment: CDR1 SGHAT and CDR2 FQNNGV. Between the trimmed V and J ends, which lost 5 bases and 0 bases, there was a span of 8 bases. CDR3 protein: CASSAGSSYNEQFF. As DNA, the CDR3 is TGTGCCAGCAGCGCGGGAAGCTCCTACAATGAGCAGTTCTTC.

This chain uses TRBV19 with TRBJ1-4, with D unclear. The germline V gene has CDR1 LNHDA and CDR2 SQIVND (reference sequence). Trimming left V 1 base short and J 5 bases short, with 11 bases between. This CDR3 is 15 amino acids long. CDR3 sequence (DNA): TGTGCCAGTAGTATAGCGGGAGGCCGGAATGAAAAACTGTTTTTT. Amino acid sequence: CASSIAGGRNEKLFF.

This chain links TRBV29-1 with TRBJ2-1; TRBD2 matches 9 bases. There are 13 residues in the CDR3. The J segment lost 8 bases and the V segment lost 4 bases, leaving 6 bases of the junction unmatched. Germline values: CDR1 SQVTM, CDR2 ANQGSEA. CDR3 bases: TGCAGCGTTGTAGGGCTAGCGGGGCATGAGCAGTTCTTC. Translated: CSVVGLAGHEQFF.

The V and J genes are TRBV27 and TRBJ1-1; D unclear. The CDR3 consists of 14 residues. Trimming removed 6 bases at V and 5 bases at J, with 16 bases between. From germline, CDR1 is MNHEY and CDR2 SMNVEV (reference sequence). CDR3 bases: TGTGCCAGCAGCCGCAGAAAGGGAGGTACTGAAGCTTTCTTT. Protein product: CASSRRKGGTEAFF.

In DNA, the CDR3 is TGTGCCAGCTCACCACAGGACGCGATTTCGGGAGATACGCAGTATTTT. Protein product: CASSPQDAISGDTQYF. The chain recombines TRBV18 with TRBJ2-3; D unresolved. Germline-derived CDR1 and CDR2 are KGHSH and LQKENI. The V and J ends lost 1 base and 5 bases respectively, with 16 bases between them. CDR3 length equals 16 residues.

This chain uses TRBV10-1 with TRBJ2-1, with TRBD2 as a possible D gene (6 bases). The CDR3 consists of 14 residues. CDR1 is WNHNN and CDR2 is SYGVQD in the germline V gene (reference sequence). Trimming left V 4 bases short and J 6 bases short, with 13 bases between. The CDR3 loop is CASSAGWRGNEQFF. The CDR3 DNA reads TGCGCCAGCAGTGCCGGGTGGCGGGGCAATGAGCAGTTCTTC.

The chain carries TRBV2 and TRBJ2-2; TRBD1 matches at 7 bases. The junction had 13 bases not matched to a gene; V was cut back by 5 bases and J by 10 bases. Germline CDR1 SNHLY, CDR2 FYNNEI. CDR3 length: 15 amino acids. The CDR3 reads CASSRQGEVVEELFF. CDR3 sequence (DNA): TGTGCCAGCAGTAGACAGGGAGAGGTGGTCGAGGAGCTGTTTTTT.

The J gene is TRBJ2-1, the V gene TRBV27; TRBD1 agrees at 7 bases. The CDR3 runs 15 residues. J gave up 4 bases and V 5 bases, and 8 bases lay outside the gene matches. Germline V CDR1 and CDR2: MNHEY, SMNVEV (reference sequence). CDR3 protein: CASSPSRQGYNEQFF. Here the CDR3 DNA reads TGTGCCAGCAGTCCCTCCAGACAGGGATACAATGAGCAGTTCTTC.

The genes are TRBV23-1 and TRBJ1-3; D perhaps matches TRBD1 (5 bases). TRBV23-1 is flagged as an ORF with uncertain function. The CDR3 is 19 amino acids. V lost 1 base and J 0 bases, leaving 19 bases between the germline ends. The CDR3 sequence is CASSQYSRGDPSSGNTIYF. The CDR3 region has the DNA TGCGCCAGCAGTCAATATTCCAGAGGGGACCCGAGCTCTGGAAACACCATATATTTT.

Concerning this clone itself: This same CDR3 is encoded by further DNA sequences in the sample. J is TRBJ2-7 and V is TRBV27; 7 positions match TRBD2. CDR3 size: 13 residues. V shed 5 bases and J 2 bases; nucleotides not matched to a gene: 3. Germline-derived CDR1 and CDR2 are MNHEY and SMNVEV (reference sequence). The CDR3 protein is CASSLTSAYEQYF. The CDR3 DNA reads TGTGCCAGCAGTCTTACTAGCGCCTACGAGCAGTACTTC.